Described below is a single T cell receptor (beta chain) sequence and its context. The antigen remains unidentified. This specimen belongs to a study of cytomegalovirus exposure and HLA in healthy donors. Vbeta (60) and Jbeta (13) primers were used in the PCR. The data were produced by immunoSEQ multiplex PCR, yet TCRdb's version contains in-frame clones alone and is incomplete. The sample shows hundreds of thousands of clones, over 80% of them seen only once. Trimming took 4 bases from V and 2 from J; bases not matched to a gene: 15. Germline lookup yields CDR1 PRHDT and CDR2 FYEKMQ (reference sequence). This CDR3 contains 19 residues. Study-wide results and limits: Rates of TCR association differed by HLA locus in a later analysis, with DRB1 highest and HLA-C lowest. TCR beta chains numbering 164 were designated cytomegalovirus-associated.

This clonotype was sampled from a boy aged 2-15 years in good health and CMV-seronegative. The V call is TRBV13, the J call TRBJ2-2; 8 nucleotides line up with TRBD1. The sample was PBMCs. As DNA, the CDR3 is TGTGCCAGCAGCTCCCCGGTTACGCCGACAGGGGACAACACCGGGGAGCTGTTTTTT. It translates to CASSSPVTPTGDNTGELFF.